The entry below gives a single TCR beta chain sequence along with its context. Its antigen is undetermined. Stated treatment: roughly nine-day PBMC culture with coronavirus spike peptide pools or control peptides (ViraFEST assay). Peptide-pool expansion of antigen-specific T cells preceded TCR sequencing in ViraFEST. The data are from a study of vaccination and CD4 T cells after COVID-19. Findings and caveats of the study: SARS-CoV-2-reactive clonotype medians increased from around 20 to 38, not significantly.

With V trimmed by 4 bases and J by 2 bases, 6 bases remained unmatched. Germline V CDR1 and CDR2: MNHNS, SASEGT. The CDR3 consists of 16 residues. Sequenced with the Oncomine TCR Beta short-read assay was DNA taken from cultured CD4+ T cells. TCRdb called the PCR reads again in MiXCR, with one record for every CDR3 protein. The repertoire has some 20,000 distinct CDR3 sequences, approximately 48% of them found once; the top ten carry 2.5%. The sequence derives from a human donor who had recovered from COVID-19. The sample was CD4+ T cells from blood, cultured in vitro, taken after SARS-CoV-2 vaccination. The rearrangement joins TRBV6-1 to TRBJ1-5, with 9 bases lining up with TRBD1. Written as DNA, the CDR3 is TGTGCCAGCAGTGGCGACAGGGGGGTGGGCAATCAGCCCCAGCATTTT. Translating it yields CASSGDRGVGNQPQHF.